The clone carrying this TCR beta chain was found a few times. Its antigen is not identified. Amplification used 60 Vbeta primers and 13 Jbeta primers. Produced via immunoSEQ multiplex PCR; TCRdb's table is partial and in-frame only. The sample includes 90,000 to 130,000 clones, about four fifths of them seen just once. The donors gave bone marrow, and they were healthy. The data derive from a study of cytomegalovirus exposure and HLA in healthy donors. Germline V lookup: CDR1 SGHVS, CDR2 FQNEAQ. CDR3 length: 15 amino acids. V lost 5 bases to trimming and J lost 7 bases; unmatched junction nucleotides: 9. Study-wide points: For most subjects, TCR beta sequences were reported to predict HLA-A and HLA-B alleles with accuracy.

Sequencing was performed on PBMCs. The sequence derives from a woman aged 18-29 years in good health and CMV-seropositive. The chain is built from TRBV7-8 and TRBJ2-1, with 9 bases that match TRBD2. CDR3 protein: CASSQLGREGNEQFF. The CDR3 nucleotides read TGTGCCAGCAGCCAACTAGGGCGGGAGGGTAATGAGCAGTTCTTC.